This TCR beta chain was obtained from a study of CD8+ T cells in alopecia areata. Germline-derived CDR1 and CDR2 are MNHEY and SVGAGI. Trimming cost V 4 bases and J 5 bases, with 8 bases left between them. This CDR3 is 12 amino acids long. RNA extraction and reverse transcription yielded cDNA as sequencing template. The method was immunoSEQ multiplex PCR; TCRdb's version includes in-frame clones alone and lacks a portion of them. The repertoire consists of some 120,000 clones, with around 50% occurring once and the leading ten covering 10% to 15%. Specified treatment: oral pan-JAK inhibitor, 5-10 mg twice daily. As part of sample collection, lesional scalp punch biopsies and peripheral blood were taken from alopecia areata patients. Points on this clone: Its target is unknown.

Study-wide findings and caveats: Relative to normal scalp, lesional scalp, especially alopecia totalis/universalis, showed higher clonality.

This chain connects TRBV6-5 to TRBJ1-1; unclear D gene. This specimen was CD8+ T cells sorted from blood, taken at week 24, from a patient treated with tofacitinib. The TCR was taken from a human donor with alopecia areata. CDR3 protein: CASSSGGTEAFF. The CDR3 DNA is TGTGCCAGCAGTTCCGGTGGGACTGAAGCTTTCTTT.